This TCR beta chain was observed in a study of T-cell reconstitution after alpha-beta-depleted transplantation in children. Whole-study results and caveats: Expanded graft clones, several hundred of them, were reportedly the source of alpha-beta T cells about two months after transplant. Once a year had passed after transplant, T-cell counts and diversity came mostly from newly produced T cells. At day 60, the high TCRbeta diversity found in some patients originated from recipient T cells and thymic progenitors that had survived.

The germline gives CDR1 SGDLS, CDR2 YYNGEE. This CDR3 comprises 13 residues. V dropped 7 bases and J dropped 2 bases, with 12 bases sitting between them. Unique molecular identifiers were incorporated during preparation of the TCRbeta library. TCRdb re-derived calls from the PCR reads in MiXCR, one entry per CDR3 protein. The profile shows 500,000 to 750,000 distinct CDR3 sequences, 27% of them singletons. Regarding this clonotype: Its antigen is unknown.

The source material was PBMCs, sampled before TCRalphabeta/CD19-depleted stem cell transplant. V usage is TRBV9 and J usage is TRBJ1-2; no firm D call. This TCR was recovered from a boy in the first two years of life with Wiskott-Aldrich syndrome, due to receive a stem cell transplant. The CDR3 DNA reads as TGTGCCAGCGGCGGTCCCACAAACTATGGCTACACCTTC. It translates to CASGGPTNYGYTF.